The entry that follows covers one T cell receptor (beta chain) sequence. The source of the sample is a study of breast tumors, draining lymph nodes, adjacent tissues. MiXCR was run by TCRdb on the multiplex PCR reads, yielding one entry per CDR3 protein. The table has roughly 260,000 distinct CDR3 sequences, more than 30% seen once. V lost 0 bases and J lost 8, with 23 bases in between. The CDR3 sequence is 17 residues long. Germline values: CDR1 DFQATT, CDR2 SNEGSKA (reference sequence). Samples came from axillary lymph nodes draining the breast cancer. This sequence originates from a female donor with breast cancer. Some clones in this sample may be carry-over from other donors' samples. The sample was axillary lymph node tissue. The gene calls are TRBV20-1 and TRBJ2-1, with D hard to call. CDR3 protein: CSARDLRPDREKYEQFF. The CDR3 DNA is TGCAGTGCTAGAGATCTGAGACCCGATCGTGAAAAGTATGAGCAGTTCTTC.